The TCR beta chain described here comes from a study of OX40 agonist ivuxolimab in advanced cancers. Study overall: Patients got intravenous ivuxolimab at 0.01 to 10 mg/kg every 2 weeks.

Trimming at V came to 6 bases and at J to 5 bases, leaving 5 bases not matched to a gene. This CDR3 is 13 amino acids long. CDR1 and CDR2 (germline): MDHEN, SYDVKM. Method: immunoSEQ multiplex PCR; TCRdb's copy keeps in-frame clones and lacks some. Of about 82,000 clones listed, around 88% are singletons. Sequenced material: CD4+ or CD8+ T cells sorted from blood, taken in a trial of the OX40 agonist ivuxolimab. This clonotype was sampled from an adult with an advanced solid tumor such as melanoma, head and neck, liver or kidney cancer. The V and J genes are TRBV28 and TRBJ2-7, with 9 nucleotides matching TRBD2. CDR3 coding DNA: TGTGCCAGCAGCCATGGACTAGCGAACGAGCAGTACTTC. Translation: CASSHGLANEQYF.